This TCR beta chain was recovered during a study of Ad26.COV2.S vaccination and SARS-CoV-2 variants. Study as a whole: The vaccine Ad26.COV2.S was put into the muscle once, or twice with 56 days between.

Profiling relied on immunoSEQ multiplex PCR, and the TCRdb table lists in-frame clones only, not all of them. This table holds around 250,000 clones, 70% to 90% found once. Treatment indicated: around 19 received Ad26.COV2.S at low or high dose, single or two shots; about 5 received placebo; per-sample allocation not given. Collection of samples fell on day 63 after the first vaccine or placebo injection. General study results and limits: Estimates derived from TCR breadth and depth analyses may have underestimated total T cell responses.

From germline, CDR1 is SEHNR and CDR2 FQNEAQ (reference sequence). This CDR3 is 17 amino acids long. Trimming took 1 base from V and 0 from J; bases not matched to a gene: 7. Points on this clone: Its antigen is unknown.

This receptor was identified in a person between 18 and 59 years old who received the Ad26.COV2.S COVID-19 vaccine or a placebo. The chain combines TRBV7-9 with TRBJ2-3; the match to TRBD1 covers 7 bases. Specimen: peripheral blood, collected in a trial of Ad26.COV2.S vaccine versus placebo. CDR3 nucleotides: TGTGCCAGCAGCTTAGACAGGGGTTTATTTAGCACAGATACGCAGTATTTT. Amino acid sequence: CASSLDRGLFSTDTQYF.